The clone carrying this T cell receptor (beta chain) was seen ten or more times. The data derive from a study of beta chain features in type 1 diabetes. The study reverse transcribed the entire isolated RNA, so it sequenced expressed TCRB transcripts. Clones were read by immunoSEQ multiplex PCR, and TCRdb kept only the in-frame ones, dropping some. The sample shows approximately 250,000 clones, around 10% of them seen only once. V shed 3 bases and J shed 5 bases, with 9 bases lying between them. The germline V gene encodes CDR1 SGDLS and CDR2 YYNGEE. The CDR3 covers 13 residues. The chain employs TRBV9 and TRBJ2-4; D is undetermined. Sequencing was done on a sample of naive CD4+ T cells from blood. The receptor's source is a woman between 18 and 29 years old in good health. CDR3 loop: CASSAGTENIQYF. CDR3 nucleotides: TGTGCCAGCAGCGCCGGAACAGAAAACATTCAGTACTTC.